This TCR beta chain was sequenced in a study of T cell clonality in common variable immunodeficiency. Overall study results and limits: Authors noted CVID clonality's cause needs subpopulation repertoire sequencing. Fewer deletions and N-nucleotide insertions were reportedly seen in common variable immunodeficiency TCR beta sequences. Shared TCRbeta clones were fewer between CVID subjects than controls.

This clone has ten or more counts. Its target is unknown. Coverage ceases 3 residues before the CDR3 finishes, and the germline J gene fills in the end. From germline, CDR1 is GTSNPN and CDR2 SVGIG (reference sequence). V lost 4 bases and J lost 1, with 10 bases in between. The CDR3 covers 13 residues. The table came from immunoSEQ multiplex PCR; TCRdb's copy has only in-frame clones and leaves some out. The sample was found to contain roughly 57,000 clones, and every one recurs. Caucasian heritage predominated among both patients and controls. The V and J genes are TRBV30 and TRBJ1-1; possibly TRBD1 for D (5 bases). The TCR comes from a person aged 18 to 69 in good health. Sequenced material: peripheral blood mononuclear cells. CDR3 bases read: TGTGCCTGGAAATGGGGGGAGAACACTGAA. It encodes CAWKWGENTE. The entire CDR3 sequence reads CAWKWGENTEAFF.